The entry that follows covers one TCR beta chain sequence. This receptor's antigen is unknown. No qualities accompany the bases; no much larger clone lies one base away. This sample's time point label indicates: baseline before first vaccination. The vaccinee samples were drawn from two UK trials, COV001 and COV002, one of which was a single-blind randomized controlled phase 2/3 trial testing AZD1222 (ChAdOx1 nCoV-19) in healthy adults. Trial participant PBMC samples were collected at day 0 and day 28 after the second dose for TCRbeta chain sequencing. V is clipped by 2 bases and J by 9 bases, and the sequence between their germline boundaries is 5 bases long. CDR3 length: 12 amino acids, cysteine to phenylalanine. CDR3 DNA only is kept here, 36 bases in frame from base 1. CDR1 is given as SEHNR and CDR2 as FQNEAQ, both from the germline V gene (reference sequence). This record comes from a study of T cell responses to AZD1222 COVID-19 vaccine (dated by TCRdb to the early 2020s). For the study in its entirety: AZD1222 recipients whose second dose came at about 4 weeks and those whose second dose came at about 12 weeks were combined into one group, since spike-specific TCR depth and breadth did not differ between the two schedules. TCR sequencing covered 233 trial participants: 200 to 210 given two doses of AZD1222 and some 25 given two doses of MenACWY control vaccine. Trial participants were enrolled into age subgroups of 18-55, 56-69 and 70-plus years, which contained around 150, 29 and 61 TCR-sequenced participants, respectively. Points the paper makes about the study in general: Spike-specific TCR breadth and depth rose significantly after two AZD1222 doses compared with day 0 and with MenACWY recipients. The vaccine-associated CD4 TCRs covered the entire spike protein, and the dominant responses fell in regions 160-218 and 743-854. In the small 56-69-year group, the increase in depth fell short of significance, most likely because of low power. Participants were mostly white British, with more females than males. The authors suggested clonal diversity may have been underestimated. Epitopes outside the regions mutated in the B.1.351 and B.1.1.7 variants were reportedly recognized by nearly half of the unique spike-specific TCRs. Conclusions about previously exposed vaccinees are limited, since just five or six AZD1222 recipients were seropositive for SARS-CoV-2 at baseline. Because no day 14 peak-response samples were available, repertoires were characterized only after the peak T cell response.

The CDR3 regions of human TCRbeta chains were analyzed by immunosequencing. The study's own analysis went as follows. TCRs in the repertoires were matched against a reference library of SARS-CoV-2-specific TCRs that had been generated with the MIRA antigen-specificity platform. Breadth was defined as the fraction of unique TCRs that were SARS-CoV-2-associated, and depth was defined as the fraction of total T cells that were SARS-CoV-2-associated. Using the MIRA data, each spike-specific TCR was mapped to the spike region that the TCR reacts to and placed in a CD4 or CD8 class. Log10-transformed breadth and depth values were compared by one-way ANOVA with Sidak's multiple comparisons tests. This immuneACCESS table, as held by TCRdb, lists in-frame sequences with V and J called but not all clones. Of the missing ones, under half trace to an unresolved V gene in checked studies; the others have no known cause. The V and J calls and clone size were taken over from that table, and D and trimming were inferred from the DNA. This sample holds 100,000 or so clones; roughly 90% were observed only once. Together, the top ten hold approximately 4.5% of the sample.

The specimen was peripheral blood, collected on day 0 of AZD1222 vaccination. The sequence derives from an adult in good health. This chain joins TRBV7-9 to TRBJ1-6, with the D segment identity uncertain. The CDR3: CASSLSVSPLHF. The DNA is TGTGCCAGCAGCTTATCAGTTTCACCCCTCCACTTT.